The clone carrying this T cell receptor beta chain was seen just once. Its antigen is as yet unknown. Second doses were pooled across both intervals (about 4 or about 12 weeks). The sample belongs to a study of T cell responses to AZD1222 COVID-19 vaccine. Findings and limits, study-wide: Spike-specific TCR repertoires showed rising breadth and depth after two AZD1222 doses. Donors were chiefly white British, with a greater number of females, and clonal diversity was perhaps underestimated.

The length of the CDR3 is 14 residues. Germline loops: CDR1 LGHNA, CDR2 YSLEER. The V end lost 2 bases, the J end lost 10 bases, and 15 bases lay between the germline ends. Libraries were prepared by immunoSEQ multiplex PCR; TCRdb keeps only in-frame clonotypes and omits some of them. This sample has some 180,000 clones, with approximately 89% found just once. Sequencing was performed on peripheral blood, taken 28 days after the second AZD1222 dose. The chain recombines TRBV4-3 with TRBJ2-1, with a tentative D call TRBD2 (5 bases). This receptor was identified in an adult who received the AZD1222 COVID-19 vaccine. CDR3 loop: CASSQPQAGGEQFF. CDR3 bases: TGCGCCAGCAGCCAACCCCAGGCGGGCGGCGAGCAGTTCTTC.